The rows below give T cell receptor beta chains drawn from one sample of a study of shared T cell receptors in the human thymus. Sequencing used immunoSEQ multiplex PCR; TCRdb keeps in-frame clones, though not all of them. Among hundreds of thousands of clones listed, roughly 90% were seen once. These data were also filed under a second study, of human thymus T cells.

Input material: thymocytes. These receptors came from a boy less than two years old with a congenital heart defect. Each CDR3 is given with its conserved first and last residue. D genes are given only for firm matches. Clone size is shown for a subset of rows, as once, few, many or a class of expanded clone.

j_gene	abundance	v_gene	d_gene	CDR3aa	CDR3nt
TRBJ2-2	.	TRBV27	.	CASSPPTAANTGELFF	TGTGCCAGCAGTCCACCGACAGCCGCGAACACCGGGGAGCTGTTTTTT
TRBJ2-1	.	TRBV9	.	CASSPTSSYNEQFF	TGTGCCAGCAGCCCTACGAGCTCCTACAATGAGCAGTTCTTC
TRBJ2-2	once	TRBV11-2	.	CASSLGESTNTGELFF	TGTGCCAGCAGCTTAGGGGAGAGTACGAACACCGGGGAGCTGTTTTTT
TRBJ2-7	.	TRBV18	.	CASSPASYEQYF	TGTGCCAGCTCACCCGCCAGCTACGAGCAGTACTTC
TRBJ1-5	.	TRBV10-3	.	CAISESAGNQPQHF	TGTGCCATCAGTGAGTCTGCGGGGAATCAGCCCCAGCATTTT
TRBJ2-5	.	TRBV12-5	TRBD2	CASASGLVQETQYF	TGTGCTAGTGCCTCCGGACTAGTCCAAGAGACCCAGTACTTC
TRBJ2-7	.	TRBV11-3	TRBD2	CASSSPLAGFPSSYEQYF	TGTGCCAGCAGCTCCCCGCTAGCGGGATTCCCAAGCTCCTACGAGCAGTACTTC
TRBJ2-7	.	TRBV2	.	CARQGDNPYEQYF	TGTGCCCGCCAAGGAGATAACCCCTACGAGCAGTACTTC
TRBJ2-5	.	TRBV7-6	TRBD2	CASSPHLKREGQETQYF	TGTGCCAGCAGCCCTCATCTAAAGCGGGAGGGCCAAGAGACCCAGTACTTC
TRBJ2-7	.	TRBV2	TRBD1	CASSVGTGDNEQYF	TGTGCCAGCAGTGTTGGGACAGGGGACAACGAGCAGTACTTC
TRBJ2-2	.	TRBV6-1	.	CASSGVRGITGELFF	TGTGCCAGCAGTGGGGTGCGGGGCATCACCGGGGAGCTGTTTTTT
TRBJ1-1	.	TRBV25-1	.	CASMRGGKNTEAFF	TGTGCCAGCATGAGGGGAGGGAAGAACACTGAAGCTTTCTTT
TRBJ2-4	few	TRBV4-1	.	CASSQGVRGNPLAKNIQYF	TGCGCCAGCAGCCAAGGGGTCCGAGGGAATCCTCTAGCCAAAAACATTCAGTACTTC
TRBJ1-1	.	TRBV12-5	.	CASGYTRGVAAFF	TGTGCTAGTGGATACACCAGGGGTGTGGCGGCTTTCTTT
TRBJ2-3	.	TRBV28	TRBD2	CASSFRPGTSGRTDTQYF	TGTGCCAGCAGTTTCCGACCGGGGACTAGCGGGAGAACAGATACGCAGTATTTT
TRBJ2-7	.	TRBV30	TRBD2	CAHELRRAGTYEQYF	TGTGCACATGAACTGCGGCGAGCGGGGACCTACGAGCAGTACTTC
TRBJ2-1	.	TRBV7-9	TRBD2	CASSSSAGVVYNEQFF	TGTGCCAGCAGCTCATCAGCGGGAGTTGTCTACAATGAGCAGTTCTTC
TRBJ2-7	.	TRBV11-3	.	CASSLQQGLGEQYF	TGTGCCAGCAGCTTACAACAGGGTCTGGGCGAGCAGTACTTC
TRBJ2-3	.	TRBV5-1	TRBD2	CASKDSGRGYTQYF	TGCGCCAGCAAGGATAGCGGGAGGGGGTATACGCAGTATTTT
TRBJ1-5	.	TRBV5-8	TRBD1	CASSPQRQDRGRQPQHF	TGTGCCAGCAGCCCCCAAAGACAAGACAGGGGGCGTCAGCCCCAGCATTTT
TRBJ2-1	.	TRBV13	TRBD2	CASSFLPPGGEQFF	TGTGCCAGCAGCTTCTTGCCCCCGGGAGGGGAGCAGTTCTTC
TRBJ1-4	.	TRBV28	.	CATAGGGGEKLFF	TGTGCCACCGCCGGGGGTGGAGGTGAAAAACTGTTTTTT
TRBJ2-3	.	TRBV6-6	.	CASSYSEKDTQYF	TGTGCCAGCAGTTATTCCGAGAAAGATACGCAGTATTTT
TRBJ2-7	.	TRBV4-1	TRBD1	CASSTRDRNYEQYF	TGCGCCAGCAGCACCCGGGACAGAAATTACGAGCAGTACTTC
TRBJ1-1	.	TRBV11-3	TRBD1	CASSLRMGQGGVNTEAFF	TGTGCCAGCAGCTTGCGGATGGGACAGGGTGGGGTGAACACTGAAGCTTTCTTT
TRBJ1-1	.	TRBV29-1	.	CSVWTAPSTEASF	TGCAGCGTTTGGACAGCTCCGAGCACTGAAGCTTCCTTT
TRBJ2-1	.	TRBV6-5	TRBD1	CASTDRGHYNEQFF	TGTGCCAGCACTGACAGGGGGCACTACAATGAGCAGTTCTTC
TRBJ1-4	.	TRBV6-1	.	CASSATAPATNEKLFF	TGTGCCAGCAGTGCGACAGCTCCTGCAACTAATGAAAAACTGTTTTTT
TRBJ2-7	.	TRBV27	TRBD1	CASSFTGAPYEQYF	TGTGCCAGCAGTTTTACAGGGGCCCCCTACGAGCAGTACTTC
TRBJ2-1	once	TRBV9	.	CASSVASRQFF	TGTGCCAGCAGCGTAGCATCTAGGCAGTTCTTC
TRBJ1-5	once	TRBV28	.	CASSPNRAQGSNQPQHF	TGTGCCAGCAGTCCGAATCGGGCTCAGGGTAGCAATCAGCCCCAGCATTTT
TRBJ1-5	.	TRBV5-6	.	CASSSQKPETHNQPQHF	TGTGCCAGCAGCTCCCAGAAGCCCGAGACACACAATCAGCCCCAGCATTTT
TRBJ2-1	.	TRBV19	.	CATRAGDEQFF	TGTGCCACCCGGGCGGGCGATGAGCAGTTCTTC
TRBJ2-5	few	TRBV2	TRBD2	CAGGVSGSEETQYF	TGTGCGGGGGGGGTTAGCGGGAGTGAAGAGACCCAGTACTTC
TRBJ1-2	.	TRBV6-4	.	CASSAQEDRGALSTSGYTF	TGTGCCAGCAGTGCCCAGGAAGACAGAGGAGCCCTATCCACTAGCGGCTACACCTTC
TRBJ2-1	.	TRBV9	TRBD2	CASSRRTSPSSYNEQFF	TGTGCCAGCAGTCGACGGACTAGCCCGAGCTCCTACAATGAGCAGTTCTTC
TRBJ1-2	.	TRBV2	TRBD1	CASSEAQQGAGWYYGYTF	TGTGCCAGCAGTGAAGCGCAGCAGGGGGCTGGCTGGTACTATGGCTACACCTTC
TRBJ2-2	.	TRBV27	TRBD2	CASRNFLTSGRYTGELFF	TGTGCCAGCAGAAACTTCCTGACTAGCGGGAGATACACCGGGGAGCTGTTTTTT
TRBJ2-1	once	TRBV7-9	TRBD1	CASSQLVRGRGYNEQFF	TGTGCCAGCAGCCAACTAGTCAGGGGGAGAGGGTACAATGAGCAGTTCTTC
TRBJ2-7	.	TRBV7-8	TRBD2	CASSFLPLADSYEQYF	TGTGCCAGCAGCTTCCTCCCCCTAGCGGACTCCTACGAGCAGTACTTC
TRBJ2-7	.	TRBV5-6	TRBD2	CASSLREARVDEQYF	TGTGCCAGCAGCTTGCGGGAGGCCAGGGTGGACGAGCAGTACTTC
TRBJ2-7	.	TRBV5-1	.	CASSLVGSHSYEQYF	TGCGCCAGCAGCTTGGTTGGCAGTCACTCCTACGAGCAGTACTTC
TRBJ1-5	.	TRBV11-2	.	CASSPGGGRLYSNQPQHF	TGTGCCAGCAGCCCGGGGGGCGGTCGACTGTATAGCAATCAGCCCCAGCATTTT
TRBJ2-1	.	TRBV4-2	TRBD2	CASSSRTSGLSYNEQFF	TGTGCCAGCAGCTCACGGACTAGCGGATTATCCTACAATGAGCAGTTCTTC
TRBJ1-1	.	TRBV7-2	TRBD1	CASSLRPGGLDEAFF	TGTGCCAGCAGCTTACGGCCAGGGGGCTTGGATGAAGCTTTCTTT
TRBJ2-7	.	TRBV11-2	TRBD1	CASSLEGPDRGGNEQYF	TGTGCCAGCAGCTTAGAAGGCCCGGACAGGGGAGGGAACGAGCAGTACTTC
TRBJ2-1	.	TRBV30	TRBD2	CAYRLAGTYNEQFF	TGTGCCTATAGACTAGCGGGAACATACAATGAGCAGTTCTTC